This T cell receptor beta chain came from a study of robustness of blood B and T cell sequencing (dated by TCRdb to the late 2010s). Turning to the overall study: The goal of the study was to figure out the amount of peripheral blood required to reliably characterize the TCRbeta and IgG repertoires of an individual. In each of the roughly 11 independently drawn blood samples, both the TCRbeta and the IgG repertoires were quantified. Two replicate TCRbeta cDNA libraries were prepared from one shared RNA pool from a single 10 ml draw, serving as technical replicates. General conclusions and limits of the study: Immediate fractionation was required for EDTA tubes, so the use of EDTA tubes in multi-site collections was limited. When technical replicate libraries were compared, about 95% of the top 10,000 TCRbeta clonotypes in one library also turned up in the other. Evidence of cross-contamination, likely from batch processing, showed up in one pair of TCRbeta libraries, so the UMI-sequence pairs shared by that pair of libraries were removed. Combining 3 or 4 tubes (roughly 29-45 ml blood) brought coverage of the top 10,000 TCRbeta clonotypes close to saturation. Every single 10 ml sample contained the 1,000 most abundant TCRbeta clonotypes from the pooled draws. No improvement in the overlap of rare TCRbeta clonotypes was observed when tubes were pooled, implying that much larger blood volumes would be needed for rare TCRbeta clonotypes to be captured. A full plateau was not reached by TCRbeta rarefaction curves, suggesting under-sequencing or many low-abundance clonotypes.

The CDR3 numbers 13 residues from cysteine through phenylalanine. Just the 39-base CDR3 DNA is kept, in frame starting at base 1. The V and J ends are trimmed by 2 bases and 0 bases, leaving 2 bases between them. CDR1 MDHEN and CDR2 SYDVKM are derived from the germline V gene. TCRbeta repertoires were measured from mRNA instead of genomic DNA, an approach that captures expressed receptors. Without any cell sorting, leukocytes from the buffy coat were collected into Trizol, and RNA was extracted using the Direct-zol RNA MiniPrep Plus kit. To separate plasma, buffy coat and red blood cells, EDTA blood tubes were immediately centrifuged at 4 degrees C. The table lists this clonotype with a count of one. Its antigen is still unknown. Base qualities are not recorded, but no much larger clone differs from it by a single base. Receptor libraries were prepared by PCR. For sequencing, an Illumina MiSeq was employed. Synthesis of cDNA relied on SMARTScribe reverse transcriptase together with a 5' template-switch oligo that added a universal priming site. Each cDNA molecule was tagged by a 12-nucleotide random unique molecular identifier (UMI) carried on the template-switch oligo. During reverse transcription, TCRbeta transcripts were targeted using chain-specific reverse primers. Uracil DNA glycosylase treatment removed residual template-switch adapters, and cDNA was purified with a Qiagen MinElute kit. The first PCR used KAPA HiFi HotStart ReadyMix for approximately 25 cycles, split across four 50 ul reactions with step-out primers. Before any further amplification, the products of the first-round PCR were gel-purified. Illumina Nextera adapters were attached in a second approximately 8-cycle PCR, after which libraries were purified and pooled. A 50-nucleotide 5' read captured the UMI barcode for each TCRbeta molecule. The authors' pipeline ran thus. Reads were grouped by UMI into consensus reads using the MIGEC toolkit. PEAR was used to merge forward and reverse consensus reads, producing the final reads. Identical UMI-sequence pairs found in more than one library were treated as cross-sample contamination and removed by a custom decontamination script. MIGMAP, a wrapper around IgBLAST, was used to carry out V(D)J assignment and CDR3 extraction. A TCR clonotype was defined as sharing the same V gene, J gene and CDR3 amino acid sequence, and CDR1 and CDR2 were not sequenced. The public reads were reprocessed in TCRdb via fastp at Q25 and MiXCR, keeping in-frame beta chains. Rows matching on CDR3 protein sequence are summarized as one entry with the most common DNA and genes. TCRdb assigned the V and J calls; the authors' analysis was not used. Within this sample are about 1,600 distinct CDR3 sequences, with more than 40% of them counted one time only. Of the sample, approximately 38% is held by the ten largest clones.

This receptor chain uses TRBV28 and TRBJ1-5, with no confidently assigned D gene. Sequencing was done on a sample of peripheral blood. The receptor comes from a human donor in good health. The nucleotide sequence is given as TGTGCCAGCAGTTTAGATAGCAATCAGCCCCAGCATTTT. Translation gives CASSLDSNQPQHF.